The 15 T cell receptor beta chains below were found in one sample sequenced in a study of early T cells in non-severe SARS-CoV-2 infection. TCRdb analysed the 5' RACE reads with MiXCR anew, one entry per CDR3 protein. The sample lists about 22,000 distinct CDR3 sequences, about 4.3% seen once, with approximately 15% in the top ten. The sequenced sample consisted of whole blood. These receptors were collected from an adult who was a healthcare worker with PCR-confirmed SARS-CoV-2 infection or an uninfected control (not recorded which).

This clonotype was counted at least ten times. The chain is built from TRBV5-6 and TRBJ2-4; no clear D. Germline V gives CDR1 SGHDT, CDR2 YYEEEE. The CDR3 consists of 11 residues. Trimming took 0 bases from V and 15 from J, leaving 10 bases between them. CDR3 sequence (DNA): TGTGCCAGCAGCTTGGCCGAATCGATGTACTTC. Residues: CASSLAESMYF. The full variable domain, its missing parts supplied by reference TRBV5-6 and TRBJ2-4, is DAGVTQSPTHLIKTRGQQVTLRCSPKSGHDTVSWYQQALGQGPQFIFQYYEEEERQRGNFPDRFSGHQFPNYSSELNVNALLLGDSALYLCASSLAESMYFGAGTRLSVL.

There are many counts of this clonotype. The rearrangement joins TRBV7-8 to TRBJ2-7, with no clear D. With 5 bases removed from V and 1 base from J, the gap between germline ends came to 3 bases. This CDR3 is 11 amino acids long. Germline loops: CDR1 SGHVS, CDR2 FQNEAQ. CDR3 protein: CASSKSYEQYF. The DNA of the CDR3 is TGTGCCAGCAGCAAGTCCTACGAGCAGTACTTC. The variable domain in full, with the rest retrieved from reference TRBV7-8 and TRBJ2-7, is GAGVSQSPRYKVAKRGQDVALRCDPISGHVSLFWYQQALGQGPEFLTYFQNEAQLDKSGLPSDRFFAERPEGSVSTLKIQRTQQEDSAVYLCASSKSYEQYFGPGTRLTVT.

Many counts were recorded for this clonotype. V gene TRBV7-9 combines with J gene TRBJ1-1, with D hard to call. Per the germline V gene, CDR1 is SEHNR and CDR2 is FQNEAQ (reference sequence). The V and J ends lost 1 base and 3 bases respectively, with 6 bases between them. This CDR3 region has 13 residues. CDR3 coding DNA: TGTGCCAGCAGCTTAGACTTGGACACTGAAGCTTTCTTT. Translated: CASSLDLDTEAFF. Full variable domain (missing parts from reference TRBV7-9 and TRBJ1-1): DTGVSQNPRHKITKRGQNVTFRCDPISEHNRLYWYRQTLGQGPEFLTYFQNEAQLEKSRLLSDRFSAERPKGSFSTLEIQRTEQGDSAMYLCASSLDLDTEAFFGQGTRLTVV.

This clonotype occurred many times. The chain employs TRBV5-1 and TRBJ2-2; 13 positions agree with TRBD2. CDR3 length: 16 amino acids. V lost 4 bases to trimming and J lost 4 bases; unmatched junction nucleotides: 4. CDR1 is SGHRS and CDR2 is YFSETQ in the germline V gene. CDR3 residues: CASSMGLAGSTGELFF. In DNA, the CDR3 is TGCGCCAGCAGCATGGGACTAGCGGGAAGCACCGGGGAGCTGTTTTTT.

The chain carries TRBV18 and TRBJ2-7; tentatively, D is TRBD2 (5 bases). Trimming took 9 bases from V and 7 from J, leaving 25 bases between them. Germline V lookup: CDR1 KGHSH, CDR2 LQKENI. The CDR3 consists of 15 residues. The CDR3 sequence: CASSRASFPDLEQYF. CDR3 sequence (DNA): TGTGCCAGTTCGAGGGCTTCATTCCCCGATCTTGAGCAGTACTTC.

Many counts were recorded for this clonotype. This chain links TRBV18 with TRBJ1-4, with unresolved D. Trimming removed 6 bases at V and 5 bases at J, with 10 bases between. The CDR3 runs to 13 residues. From germline, CDR1 is KGHSH and CDR2 LQKENI. The CDR3 DNA reads TGTGCCAGCTCTACGGGGATAAATGAAAAACTGTTTTTT. Encoded protein: CASSTGINEKLFF.

This clonotype is medium-sized in the sample. The chain joins TRBV29-1 to TRBJ1-4; D is uncertain. The length of the CDR3 is 13 residues. The V gene's germline CDR1 is SQVTM and CDR2 ANQGSEA. Trimming shortened V by 5 bases and J by 1 base, and 8 bases separated the two germline ends. The CDR3 sequence is CSVRRETNEKLFF. CDR3 DNA sequence: TGCAGCGTTCGACGGGAAACTAATGAAAAACTGTTTTTT.

This clonotype was found a few times. The chain links TRBV4-3 to TRBJ1-1; no clear D gene. Trimming removed 0 bases from V and 4 bases from J, with 12 bases in between. Germline lookup yields CDR1 LGHNA and CDR2 YSLEER. The CDR3 totals 15 residues. CDR3 residues: CASSQDVGSGTEAFF. The CDR3 DNA reads as TGCGCCAGCAGCCAAGATGTAGGGAGTGGCACTGAAGCTTTCTTT.

In its sample, this clonotype was seen a few times. The genes are TRBV19 and TRBJ1-4; D call uncertain. V lost 4 bases and J lost 3, with 12 bases in between. The CDR3 loop spans 15 amino acids. Germline V CDR1 and CDR2: LNHDA, SQIVND (reference sequence). The CDR3 sequence: CASSRGPWANEKLFF. The DNA for the CDR3 is TGTGCCAGTAGTAGAGGGCCGTGGGCTAATGAAAAACTGTTTTTT.

The chain employs TRBV7-2 and TRBJ2-3; no reliable D call. V gave up 6 bases and J gave up 0 bases, with 13 bases separating them. The CDR3 has 15 residues. Germline V gene data show CDR1 as SGHTA and CDR2 as FQGNSA. CDR3 DNA sequence: TGTGCCAGCAGTCCCTGGAGTTCTAGCACAGATACGCAGTATTTT. It is translated as CASSPWSSSTDTQYF.

This rearrangement joins TRBV30 to TRBJ1-2; 7 positions agree with TRBD1. V gave up 0 bases and J gave up 2 bases; unmatched junction bases: 9. The CDR3 covers 16 residues. CDR1 is GTSNPN, CDR2 SVGIG, per germline (reference sequence). The CDR3 coding sequence is TGTGCCTGGAGTGTATATCCCGACAGGGACAACTATGGCTACACCTTC. This gives the protein CAWSVYPDRDNYGYTF.

This clonotype was seen at least ten times. This chain connects TRBV7-3 to TRBJ2-1; D is perhaps TRBD1 or TRBD2 (5 bases each). This CDR3 is built from 13 residues. Trimming stripped 2 bases from V and 12 bases from J, with 14 bases between. CDR1 and CDR2 from the germline V gene are SGHTA and FQGTGA. Written as DNA, the CDR3 is TGTGCCAGCAGCTTAGGATCGGGGCGGAGGCAGTTCTTC. Translation: CASSLGSGRRQFF.

This clonotype was seen a few times. Compared with germline, one end of the junction differs, possibly owing to a read error. CDR3 in amino acids: CASSPSGPETQYF. The CDR3 bases are TGTGCTAGCAGCCCCAGCGGACCCGAGACCCAGTACTTC. This chain uses TRBV7-7 with TRBJ2-5, with D possibly TRBD2 on 5 matching bases. The CDR3 contains 13 residues. CDR1 SSHAT and CDR2 FNYEAQ come from the germline V gene (reference sequence).

This clonotype was observed at least ten times. The rearrangement uses TRBV2 and TRBJ2-3; D remains unclear. Deletions cut 1 base from V and 4 bases from J, with 9 bases between. The CDR3 runs 14 residues. The germline gives CDR1 SNHLY, CDR2 FYNNEI. Here the CDR3 reads CASSEVHTSDTQYF. DNA for the CDR3: TGTGCCAGCAGTGAAGTCCACACCTCAGATACGCAGTATTTT. Together with reference TRBV2 and TRBJ2-3, the CDR3 gives the full variable domain: EPEVTQTPSHQVTQMGQEVILRCVPISNHLYFYWYRQILGQKVEFLVSFYNNEISEKSEIFDDQFSVERPDGSNFTLKIRSTKLEDSAMYFCASSEVHTSDTQYFGPGTRLTVL.

This sequence joins TRBV29-1 and TRBJ1-2; D is undetermined. The CDR3 has 14 amino acids. V was pared by 7 bases and J by 5 bases, with 20 bases between. Germline-derived CDR1 and CDR2 are SQVTM and ANQGSEA. The chain's CDR3 is CSAAASPGNYGYTF. CDR3 DNA sequence: TGCAGCGCTGCTGCCTCCCCGGGAAATTATGGCTACACCTTC.